This T cell receptor (beta chain) was obtained from a study of Ad26.COV2.S vaccination and SARS-CoV-2 variants. Study in general: Ad26.COV2.S arm of COV1001 included the donor. Once or twice, 56 days apart, Ad26.COV2.S was delivered intramuscularly. Notes on the study in general: Among vaccine recipients, spike-specific TCR breadth exceeded that of placebo recipients.

Produced via immunoSEQ multiplex PCR; TCRdb's table is partial and in-frame only. The table lists hundreds of thousands of clones, more than 70% of them singletons. The ends were cut back, 5 bases at V and 4 bases at J, with 11 bases in the middle. The germline V gene has CDR1 MNHEY and CDR2 SVGEGT. The CDR3 is 13 residues long. Described treatment: 19 received Ad26.COV2.S at low or high dose, single or two shots; several received placebo; per-sample allocation not given. Sampling was performed 63 days after the first vaccine or placebo injection. An Ad26 vector that expressed Wuhan-strain SARS-CoV-2 spike constituted the vaccine. Remarks on this clone: Its antigen is not identified.

This specimen consisted of peripheral blood, obtained in a trial of Ad26.COV2.S vaccine versus placebo. The chain links TRBV6-2 or TRBV6-3 to TRBJ1-1; TRBD1 might be the D (6 bases). The sequence derives from a person aged 18 to 65 who received the Ad26.COV2.S COVID-19 vaccine or a placebo. CDR3 sequence reads: CASSQQGPTEAFF. CDR3 DNA sequence: TGTGCCAGCAGTCAACAGGGCCCCACTGAAGCTTTCTTT.